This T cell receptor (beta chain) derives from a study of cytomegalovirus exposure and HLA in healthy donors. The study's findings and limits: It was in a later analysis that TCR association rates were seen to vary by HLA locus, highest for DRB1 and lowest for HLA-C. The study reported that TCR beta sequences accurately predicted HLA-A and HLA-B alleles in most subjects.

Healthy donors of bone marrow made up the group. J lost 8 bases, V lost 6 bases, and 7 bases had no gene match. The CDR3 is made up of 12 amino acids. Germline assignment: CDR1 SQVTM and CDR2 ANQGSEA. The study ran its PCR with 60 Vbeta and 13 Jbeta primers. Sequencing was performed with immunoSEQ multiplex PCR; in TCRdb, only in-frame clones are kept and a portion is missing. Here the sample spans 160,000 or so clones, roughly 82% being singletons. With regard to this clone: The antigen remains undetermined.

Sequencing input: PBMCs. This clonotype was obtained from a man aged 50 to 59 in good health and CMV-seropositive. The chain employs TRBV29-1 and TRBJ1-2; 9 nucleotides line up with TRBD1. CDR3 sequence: CSVTGTGSGYTF. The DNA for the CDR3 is TGCAGCGTAACCGGGACAGGGTCCGGCTACACCTTC.